This T cell receptor beta chain was captured by sequencing in a study of blood T cell repertoires in COVID-19. CDR1 is SQVTM and CDR2 is ANQGSEA in the germline V gene. The CDR3 is 14 amino acids. With 7 bases removed from V and 1 base from J, the gap between germline ends came to 13 bases. The assay was immunoSEQ multiplex PCR, and TCRdb's table has in-frame clones only and misses some. This sample has a few hundred thousand clones, with roughly 87% found just once. Participants were aged roughly 18 to 90 years, lived in under 30 US areas, and enrolled virtually. Cohort assignment relied on participant-reported clinical history. Symptom resolution, clearance, or two negative PCRs marked the recovered donors of Cohort 3.

Material for sequencing was PBMCs or T cells enriched from blood (not recorded which). The receptor was isolated from a woman in her twenties or thirties who had recovered from COVID-19. V and J are TRBV29-1 and TRBJ2-2; D call uncertain. CDR3 in DNA: TGCAGCGCTCCGCGACCAGGGAACACCGGGGAGCTGTTTTTT. It specifies CSAPRPGNTGELFF.